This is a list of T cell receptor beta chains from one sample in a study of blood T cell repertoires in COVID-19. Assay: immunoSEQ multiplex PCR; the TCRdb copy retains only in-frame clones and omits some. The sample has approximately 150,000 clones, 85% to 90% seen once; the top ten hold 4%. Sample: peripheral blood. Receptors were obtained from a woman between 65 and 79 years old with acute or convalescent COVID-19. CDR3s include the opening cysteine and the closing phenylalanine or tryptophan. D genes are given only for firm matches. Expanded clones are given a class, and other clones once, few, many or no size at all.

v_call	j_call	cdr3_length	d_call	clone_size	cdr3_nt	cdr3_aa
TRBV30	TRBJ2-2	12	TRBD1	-	TGTGCCAGCCAGACAGGGATACTGGAGCTGTTTTTT	CASQTGILELFF
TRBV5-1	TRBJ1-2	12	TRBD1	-	TGCGCCAGCAGCGCGACAGGGGATGGCTACACCTTC	CASSATGDGYTF
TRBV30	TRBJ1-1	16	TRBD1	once	TGTGCCTGGAGCAGGGGGAACAGATTTATGAACACTGAAGCTTTCTTT	CAWSRGNRFMNTEAFF
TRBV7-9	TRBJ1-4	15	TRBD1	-	TGTGCCAGCAGCTTAGGGGACAGGCTTGGTGAAAAACTGTTTTTT	CASSLGDRLGEKLFF
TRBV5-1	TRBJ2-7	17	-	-	TGCGCCAGCAGCTTGGCACCCGGGACTCAAGTGATGAACGAGCAGTACTTC	CASSLAPGTQVMNEQYF
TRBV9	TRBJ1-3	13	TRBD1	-	TGTGCCAGCAGCGTAGGATCAGGGGGGTCCATATATTTT	CASSVGSGGSIYF
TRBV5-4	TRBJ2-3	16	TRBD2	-	TGTGCCAGCAGCATACTAGCGGGGGGAAATACAGATACGCAGTATTTT	CASSILAGGNTDTQYF
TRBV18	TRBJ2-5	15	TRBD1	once	TGTGCCAGCTCACGGACGACAGGGGGCCAAGAGACCCAGTACTTC	CASSRTTGGQETQYF
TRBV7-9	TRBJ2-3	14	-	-	TGTGCCAGCAGCCTTCGACAGGCGAGGGATACGCAGTATTTT	CASSLRQARDTQYF
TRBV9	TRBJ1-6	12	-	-	TGTGCCAGCAGCGTAATCGGGTCACCCCTCCACTTT	CASSVIGSPLHF
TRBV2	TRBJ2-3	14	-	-	TGTGCCAGCAGGTTTTACAAAAGCACAGATACGCAGTATTTT	CASRFYKSTDTQYF
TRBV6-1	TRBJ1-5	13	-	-	TGTGCCAGCAGTGAACGGGAAGATCAGCCCCAGCATTTT	CASSEREDQPQHF
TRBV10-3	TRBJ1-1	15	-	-	TGTGCCATCAGTGTCAAAGGGGCTGGGAACACTGAAGCTTTCTTT	CAISVKGAGNTEAFF
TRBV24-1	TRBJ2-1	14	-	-	TGTGCCACCAGTGATTCATTAGGGGTCAATGAGCAGTTCTTC	CATSDSLGVNEQFF
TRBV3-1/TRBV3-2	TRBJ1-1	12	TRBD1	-	TGTGCCAGCAGCCGAGGACAGGGTGAAGCTTTCTTT	CASSRGQGEAFF
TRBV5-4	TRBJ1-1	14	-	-	TGTGCCAGCAGCCCTGGCACCATCCCCACTGAAGCTTTCTTT	CASSPGTIPTEAFF
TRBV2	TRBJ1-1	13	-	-	TGTGCCAGCAGCGGACAGTTAAACACTGAAGCTTTCTTT	CASSGQLNTEAFF
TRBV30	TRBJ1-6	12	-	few	TGTGCCTGGAGTGAAACAGGAACACCCCTCCACTTT	CAWSETGTPLHF
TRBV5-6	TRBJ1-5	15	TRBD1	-	TGTGCCAGCAGCTTCGGGACAGGGGGCTCTCAGCCCCAGCATTTT	CASSFGTGGSQPQHF
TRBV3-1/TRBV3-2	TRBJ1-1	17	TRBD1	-	TGTGCCAGCAGCCATCGACAGGGGGCCTACTCTAGCGCTGAAGCTTTCTTT	CASSHRQGAYSSAEAFF
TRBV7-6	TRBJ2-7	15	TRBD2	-	TGTGCCAGCAGCTGGGAGATTAGCGGGAGCTACGAGCAGTACTTC	CASSWEISGSYEQYF
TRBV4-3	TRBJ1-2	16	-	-	TGCGCCAGCAGCCCAGGTTACCGAGAAAGGGGGTATGGCTACACCTTC	CASSPGYRERGYGYTF
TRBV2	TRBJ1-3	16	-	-	TGTGCCAGCAGTGAACTAACAGCTCGCTCTGGAAACACCATATATTTT	CASSELTARSGNTIYF
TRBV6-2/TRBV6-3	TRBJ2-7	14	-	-	TGTGCCAGCAGTTACCCCCCAGGTTCCTACGAGCAGTACTTC	CASSYPPGSYEQYF
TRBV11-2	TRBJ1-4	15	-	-	TGTGCCAGCAGCTTATTCGGACAGCGGGGTGAAAAACTGTTTTTT	CASSLFGQRGEKLFF
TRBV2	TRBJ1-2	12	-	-	TGTGCCAGCACCGTCAACTCCTATGGCTACACCTTC	CASTVNSYGYTF
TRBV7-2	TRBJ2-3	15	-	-	TGTGCCAGCAGCTTAGACAGCCGGGGAACAGATACGCAGTATTTT	CASSLDSRGTDTQYF
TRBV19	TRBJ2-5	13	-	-	TGTGCCAGTAGATCGTTACAGCAAGAGACCCAGTACTTC	CASRSLQQETQYF
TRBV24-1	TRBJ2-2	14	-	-	TGTGCCACCAGTGCCCCCTCTTACACCGGGGAGCTGTTTTTT	CATSAPSYTGELFF
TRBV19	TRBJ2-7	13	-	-	TGTGCCAGTAGTGGGCAGGGAAGGTATGGGCAGTACTTC	CASSGQGRYGQYF
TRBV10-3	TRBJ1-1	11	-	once	TGTGCCATCAGCCCCGGGACAGAAGCTTTCTTT	CAISPGTEAFF
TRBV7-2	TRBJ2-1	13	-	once	TGTGCCAGCAGCTACAGCTCCTACAATGAGCAGTTCTTC	CASSYSSYNEQFF
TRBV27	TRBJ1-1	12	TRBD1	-	TGTGCCAGCAGTCTAAACAGGGGGCAAGCTTTCTTT	CASSLNRGQAFF
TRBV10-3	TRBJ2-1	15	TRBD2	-	TGTGCCATCAGGGAGAGCGGGACGTCCTACAATGAGCAGTTCTTC	CAIRESGTSYNEQFF
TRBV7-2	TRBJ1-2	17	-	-	TGTGCCAGCAGCCCCCGCTATTCCGGGGGGACGGACTATGGCTACACCTTC	CASSPRYSGGTDYGYTF
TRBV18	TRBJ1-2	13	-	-	TGTGCCAGCTCACCGAGTGAGAACTATGGCTACACCTTC	CASSPSENYGYTF
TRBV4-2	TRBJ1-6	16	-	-	TGTGCCAGCAGCCAAGATCAAGGGGGTAGGGATTCACCCCTCCACTTT	CASSQDQGGRDSPLHF
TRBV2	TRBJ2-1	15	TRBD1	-	TGTGCCAGCAGTCAAGACAGGGCTACTTACAATGAGCAGTTCTTC	CASSQDRATYNEQFF
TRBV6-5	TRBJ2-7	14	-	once	TGTGCCAGCAGTTACTGGCAGAACTCCTACGAGCAGTACTTC	CASSYWQNSYEQYF
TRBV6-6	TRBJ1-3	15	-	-	TGTGCCAGCAGGCCTTCGACAGTCATTGGAAACACCATATATTTT	CASRPSTVIGNTIYF